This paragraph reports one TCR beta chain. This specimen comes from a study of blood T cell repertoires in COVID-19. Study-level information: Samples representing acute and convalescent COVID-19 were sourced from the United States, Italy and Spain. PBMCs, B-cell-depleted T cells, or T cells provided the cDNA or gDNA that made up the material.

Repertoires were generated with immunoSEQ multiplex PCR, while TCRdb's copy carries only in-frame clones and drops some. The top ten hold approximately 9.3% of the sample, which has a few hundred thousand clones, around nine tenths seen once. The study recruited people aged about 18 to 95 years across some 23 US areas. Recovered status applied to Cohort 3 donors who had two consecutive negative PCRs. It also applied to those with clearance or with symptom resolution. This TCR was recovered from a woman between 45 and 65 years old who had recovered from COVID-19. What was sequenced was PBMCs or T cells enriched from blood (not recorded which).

The CDR3 DNA is TGTGCCAGCAGCTCCCGACAGGGGAAGGACGAGCAGTACTTC. Protein sequence: CASSSRQGKDEQYF. This chain uses TRBV7-8 with TRBJ2-7, with 8 bases that match TRBD1. The ends lost 4 bases at V and 5 bases at J; junction bases unmatched: 7. The CDR3 spans 14 residues. Germline values: CDR1 SGHVS, CDR2 FQNEAQ.